The T cell receptor beta chain under discussion was sequenced for a study of T cells after yellow fever vaccination. Study overall: For low cell numbers, libraries were made with SMART-Seq v4 Ultra Low Input.

This clonotype was seen at least ten times. TCRdb recomputed calls from the 5' RACE reads with MiXCR, one row per CDR3 protein. This sample carries 250,000 to 400,000 distinct CDR3 sequences, roughly 4.3% of them seen once, and the ten largest clones take about 26%. Germline-derived CDR1 and CDR2 are SQVTM and ANQGSEA. The junction had 10 bases not matched to a gene; V was cut back by 6 bases and J by 7 bases. CDR3 length: 13 residues. J is TRBJ2-5 and V is TRBV29-1, with 8 nucleotides matching TRBD2. The sequence derives from a man between 18 and 29 years old who received the YFV17D yellow fever vaccine. This specimen consisted of PBMCs, obtained 5 days after the yellow fever booster vaccination. This chain's CDR3 is CSVKLAVVRTQYF. In DNA, the CDR3 is TGCAGCGTCAAACTAGCGGTGGTTCGGACCCAGTACTTC.